This is a list of T cell receptor beta chains from one sample in a study of cytomegalovirus exposure and HLA in healthy donors. Sequencing was performed with immunoSEQ multiplex PCR; in TCRdb, only in-frame clones are kept and a portion is missing. Here the sample spans about 180,000 clones, approximately 82% being singletons. Input material: PBMCs. The receptors derive from a woman aged 25 to 39 in good health and CMV-seronegative. Each CDR3 is given with its conserved first and last residue. A D gene is named only where the DNA matches it firmly. Part of the rows lack a size; the others show once, few, many or a class for expanded clones.

J gene: TRBJ2-7; D gene: -; V gene: TRBV6-5; clone size: -; CDR3 protein: CASSYSRPGEQYF; CDR3 DNA: TGTGCCAGCAGTTACTCGAGACCAGGCGAGCAGTACTTC
J gene: TRBJ2-3; D gene: -; V gene: TRBV18; clone size: -; CDR3 protein: CASSPRLLTDTQYF; CDR3 DNA: TGTGCCAGCTCACCGAGACTACTCACAGATACGCAGTATTTT
J gene: TRBJ1-4; D gene: -; V gene: TRBV5-6; clone size: -; CDR3 protein: CASSLQGGSEKLFF; CDR3 DNA: TGTGCCAGCAGCTTGCAGGGAGGGAGTGAAAAACTGTTTTTT
J gene: TRBJ2-5; D gene: TRBD1; V gene: TRBV2; clone size: once; CDR3 protein: CASRETGGAETQYF; CDR3 DNA: TGTGCCAGCAGGGAAACAGGGGGCGCAGAGACCCAGTACTTC
J gene: TRBJ2-1; D gene: -; V gene: TRBV19; clone size: few; CDR3 protein: CASISEGGRQFF; CDR3 DNA: TGTGCCAGTATTTCCGAAGGGGGTCGGCAGTTCTTC
J gene: TRBJ2-3; D gene: -; V gene: TRBV28; clone size: -; CDR3 protein: CASSLRHSVTDTQYF; CDR3 DNA: TGTGCCAGCAGTTTGCGGCATTCCGTAACAGATACGCAGTATTTT
J gene: TRBJ2-1; D gene: TRBD2; V gene: TRBV5-6; clone size: -; CDR3 protein: CASSHGVLALQFF; CDR3 DNA: TGTGCCAGCAGCCACGGTGTACTAGCGTTACAGTTCTTC
J gene: TRBJ2-4; D gene: -; V gene: TRBV9; clone size: -; CDR3 protein: CASSVVLMAKNIQYF; CDR3 DNA: TGTGCCAGCAGCGTAGTACTCATGGCCAAAAACATTCAGTACTTC
J gene: TRBJ2-7; D gene: TRBD2; V gene: TRBV19; clone size: -; CDR3 protein: CASSPQLAGPYEQYF; CDR3 DNA: TGTGCCAGTAGTCCCCAACTAGCGGGGCCCTACGAGCAGTACTTC
J gene: TRBJ1-3; D gene: -; V gene: TRBV5-1; clone size: -; CDR3 protein: CASSSTVSGNTIYF; CDR3 DNA: TGCGCCAGCAGCAGTACAGTCTCTGGAAACACCATATATTTT
J gene: TRBJ2-3; D gene: -; V gene: TRBV19; clone size: -; CDR3 protein: CASSTLTDTQYF; CDR3 DNA: TGTGCCAGTAGTACCCTCACAGATACGCAGTATTTT
J gene: TRBJ1-1; D gene: TRBD1; V gene: TRBV7-9; clone size: once; CDR3 protein: CASSSLGTGNTEAFF; CDR3 DNA: TGTGCCAGCAGCTCCCTTGGGACAGGGAACACTGAAGCTTTCTTT
J gene: TRBJ2-5; D gene: TRBD1; V gene: TRBV19; clone size: -; CDR3 protein: CATQGASETQYF; CDR3 DNA: TGTGCCACCCAGGGGGCCTCGGAGACCCAGTACTTC
J gene: TRBJ2-5; D gene: TRBD1; V gene: TRBV23-1; clone size: -; CDR3 protein: CASRPRDRLRTGYGRETQYF; CDR3 DNA: TGCGCCAGCAGACCCAGGGACAGGTTAAGAACAGGGTACGGAAGGGAGACCCAGTACTTC
J gene: TRBJ1-2; D gene: TRBD1; V gene: TRBV2; clone size: -; CDR3 protein: CASSTVQGGYGYTF; CDR3 DNA: TGTGCCAGCAGCACCGTACAGGGGGGCTATGGCTACACCTTC
J gene: TRBJ2-2; D gene: TRBD1; V gene: TRBV4-3; clone size: -; CDR3 protein: CASSQVDPGTEVTGELFF; CDR3 DNA: TGCGCCAGCAGCCAGGTAGACCCCGGGACAGAGGTGACCGGGGAGCTGTTTTTT
J gene: TRBJ2-7; D gene: TRBD2; V gene: TRBV28; clone size: -; CDR3 protein: CASSSLRGGIEVQYF; CDR3 DNA: TGTGCCAGCAGTTCGTTGCGGGGGGGGATTGAGGTGCAGTACTTC
J gene: TRBJ2-7; D gene: TRBD1; V gene: TRBV27; clone size: -; CDR3 protein: CASSPRDRATDFHF; CDR3 DNA: TGTGCCAGCAGTCCAAGGGACAGGGCGACGGATTTTCACTTC
J gene: TRBJ2-5; D gene: TRBD2; V gene: TRBV7-9; clone size: -; CDR3 protein: CASSNLAGGETQYF; CDR3 DNA: TGTGCCAGCAGCAACCTAGCGGGGGGAGAGACCCAGTACTTC
J gene: TRBJ1-4; D gene: -; V gene: TRBV6-1; clone size: -; CDR3 protein: CASSESGAGTEKLFF; CDR3 DNA: TGTGCCAGCAGTGAGTCAGGGGCTGGTACTGAAAAACTGTTTTTT
J gene: TRBJ2-2; D gene: -; V gene: TRBV15; clone size: -; CDR3 protein: CATSRDSVNTGELFF; CDR3 DNA: TGTGCCACCAGCAGAGATTCCGTGAACACCGGGGAGCTGTTTTTT
J gene: TRBJ2-1; D gene: -; V gene: TRBV7-9; clone size: once; CDR3 protein: CASSLNRNNEQFF; CDR3 DNA: TGTGCCAGCAGCTTGAACAGGAACAATGAGCAGTTCTTC
J gene: TRBJ2-3; D gene: -; V gene: TRBV4-3; clone size: -; CDR3 protein: CASSHPTSDTQYF; CDR3 DNA: TGCGCCAGCAGCCACCCGACTTCAGATACGCAGTATTTT
J gene: TRBJ2-6; D gene: TRBD1; V gene: TRBV5-4; clone size: -; CDR3 protein: CASSGGGQGISGANVLTF; CDR3 DNA: TGTGCCAGCAGCGGGGGGGGACAGGGGATCTCTGGGGCCAACGTCCTGACTTTC
J gene: TRBJ2-1; D gene: -; V gene: TRBV7-8; clone size: few; CDR3 protein: CASSFKTRQYSYNEQFF; CDR3 DNA: TGTGCCAGCAGCTTCAAGACTCGTCAGTACTCCTACAATGAGCAGTTCTTC
J gene: TRBJ2-3; D gene: TRBD2; V gene: TRBV9; clone size: -; CDR3 protein: CASSVGTSGGITDTQYF; CDR3 DNA: TGTGCCAGCAGCGTAGGGACTAGCGGGGGCATTACAGATACGCAGTATTTT
J gene: TRBJ2-1; D gene: TRBD2; V gene: TRBV7-2; clone size: -; CDR3 protein: CASSLVASGGPYNEQFF; CDR3 DNA: TGTGCCAGCAGCTTAGTAGCTAGCGGGGGACCTTACAATGAGCAGTTCTTC
J gene: TRBJ1-2; D gene: -; V gene: TRBV9; clone size: few; CDR3 protein: CASLLRDFGYTF; CDR3 DNA: TGTGCTAGCCTTCTGAGAGATTTCGGCTACACCTTC
J gene: TRBJ2-7; D gene: -; V gene: TRBV18; clone size: -; CDR3 protein: CASSPGGEPYSYEQYF; CDR3 DNA: TGTGCCAGCTCACCAGGAGGGGAACCCTATTCCTACGAGCAGTACTTC
J gene: TRBJ1-4; D gene: TRBD1; V gene: TRBV9; clone size: -; CDR3 protein: CASSGTGDLTTNEKLFF; CDR3 DNA: TGTGCCAGCAGCGGCACAGGGGATCTGACAACTAATGAAAAACTGTTTTTT
J gene: TRBJ1-6; D gene: TRBD1; V gene: TRBV2; clone size: -; CDR3 protein: CASRRTGGDSPLHF; CDR3 DNA: TGTGCCAGCAGACGGACAGGGGGCGATTCACCCCTCCACTTT
J gene: TRBJ2-3; D gene: TRBD2; V gene: TRBV6-5; clone size: -; CDR3 protein: CASMRGLLTDTQYF; CDR3 DNA: TGTGCCAGCATGCGGGGGTTGCTCACAGATACGCAGTATTTT
J gene: TRBJ2-5; D gene: TRBD1; V gene: TRBV7-9; clone size: -; CDR3 protein: CASSTGQGGNQETQYF; CDR3 DNA: TGTGCCAGCAGCACCGGACAGGGAGGAAACCAAGAGACCCAGTACTTC
J gene: TRBJ1-5; D gene: TRBD1; V gene: TRBV27; clone size: once; CDR3 protein: CASRPGTGVQPQHF; CDR3 DNA: TGTGCCAGCAGACCCGGGACAGGGGTGCAGCCCCAGCATTTT
J gene: TRBJ2-1; D gene: TRBD2; V gene: TRBV9; clone size: -; CDR3 protein: CASSERERDYNEQFF; CDR3 DNA: TGTGCCAGCAGCGAGAGGGAGCGGGACTACAATGAGCAGTTCTTC
J gene: TRBJ2-2; D gene: -; V gene: TRBV9; clone size: -; CDR3 protein: CASSVAVRGTIGGNRLNTGELFF; CDR3 DNA: TGTGCCAGCAGCGTAGCAGTGAGGGGGACTATCGGGGGAAATAGACTGAACACCGGGGAGCTGTTTTTT
J gene: TRBJ1-4; D gene: TRBD1; V gene: TRBV18; clone size: once; CDR3 protein: CASSPRQGQVNEKLFF; CDR3 DNA: TGTGCCAGCTCACCGCGACAGGGGCAAGTTAATGAAAAACTGTTTTTT
J gene: TRBJ2-5; D gene: TRBD1; V gene: TRBV4-1; clone size: -; CDR3 protein: CASSFRDRDQETQYF; CDR3 DNA: TGCGCCAGCAGCTTTCGCGACAGGGACCAAGAGACCCAGTACTTC
J gene: TRBJ2-3; D gene: TRBD2; V gene: TRBV19; clone size: -; CDR3 protein: CASRRTSGSTDTQYF; CDR3 DNA: TGTGCCAGTAGAAGGACTAGCGGGAGCACAGATACGCAGTATTTT
J gene: TRBJ2-7; D gene: TRBD2; V gene: TRBV27; clone size: -; CDR3 protein: CASSFQRGHEQYF; CDR3 DNA: TGTGCCAGCAGTTTCCAGCGGGGGCACGAGCAGTACTTC
J gene: TRBJ2-6; D gene: TRBD1; V gene: TRBV5-6; clone size: -; CDR3 protein: CASSSRDRGVSGANVLTF; CDR3 DNA: TGTGCCAGCAGCTCCCGGGACAGGGGGGTCTCTGGGGCCAACGTCCTGACTTTC
J gene: TRBJ2-4; D gene: -; V gene: TRBV6-5; clone size: -; CDR3 protein: CAAALQGLKNIQYF; CDR3 DNA: TGTGCCGCCGCCCTCCAGGGGCTCAAAAACATTCAGTACTTC
J gene: TRBJ1-2; D gene: -; V gene: TRBV7-9; clone size: -; CDR3 protein: CSSSSNSIYGYTF; CDR3 DNA: TGTTCCAGCAGTTCTAACTCAATCTATGGCTACACCTTC
J gene: TRBJ1-5; D gene: -; V gene: TRBV27; clone size: -; CDR3 protein: CASSSRFGNQPQHF; CDR3 DNA: TGTGCCAGCAGTTCGCGTTTCGGCAATCAGCCCCAGCATTTT